This note documents a single TCR beta chain sequence. The germline V gene encodes CDR1 SGHRS and CDR2 YFSETQ. The CDR3 runs to 15 residues. The V gene end was trimmed by 5 bases and the J gene end by 2 bases; junction bases not matched to a gene: 5. TCRdb reanalysed the RT-PCR reads using MiXCR and keeps one entry per CDR3 protein. The table lists almost 700,000 distinct CDR3 sequences, more than 13% of them singletons, with roughly 3.6% in the top ten. Material for sequencing was memory CD4+ T cells from blood. The chain recombines TRBV5-1 with TRBJ2-2, with 8 bases identical to TRBD1. This clonotype originated in a female donor in good health, serving as a healthy control. CDR3 residues: CASRRQGPNTGELFF. CDR3 coding DNA: TGCGCCAGCAGGAGACAGGGGCCCAACACCGGGGAGCTGTTTTTT.